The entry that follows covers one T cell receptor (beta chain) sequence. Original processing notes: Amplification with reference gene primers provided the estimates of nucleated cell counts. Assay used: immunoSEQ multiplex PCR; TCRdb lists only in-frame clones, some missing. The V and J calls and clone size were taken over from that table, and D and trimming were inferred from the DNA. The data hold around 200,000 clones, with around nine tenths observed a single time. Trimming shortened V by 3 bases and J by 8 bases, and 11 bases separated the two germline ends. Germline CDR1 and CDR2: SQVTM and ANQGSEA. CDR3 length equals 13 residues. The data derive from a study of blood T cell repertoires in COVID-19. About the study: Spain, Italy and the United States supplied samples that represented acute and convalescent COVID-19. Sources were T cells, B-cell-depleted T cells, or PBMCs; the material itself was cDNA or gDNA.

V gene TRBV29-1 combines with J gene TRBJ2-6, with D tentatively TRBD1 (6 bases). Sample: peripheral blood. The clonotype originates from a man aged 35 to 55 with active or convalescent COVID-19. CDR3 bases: TGCAGCGTTGATCCAGGGGAAACCAACGTCCTGACTTTC. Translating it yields CSVDPGETNVLTF.